This T cell receptor (beta chain) emerged from a study of identical twins. MiXCR was run by TCRdb on the 5' RACE reads, yielding one entry per CDR3 protein. Here the sample spans some 1,700,000 distinct CDR3 sequences, 25% to 35% being singletons. CDR3 length equals 14 residues. Deletions cut 8 bases from V and 8 bases from J, with 21 bases between. Germline-derived CDR1 and CDR2 are MDHEN and SYDVKM. General study findings and limits: Some out-of-frame alpha sequences were shared by twins, and these showed excess low generation probability. Researchers caution that invariant MAIT and iNKT cells could partly confound zero-insertion analyses. Donors were not followed over many years; analysis was cross-sectional. For cord blood, abundant beta clonotypes had fewer insertions, unlike memory repertoires, which showed none.

A few counts support this clonotype. Its cognate antigen is unknown. The source of this sequence is a newborn girl in good health. The chain is built from TRBV28 and TRBJ1-1, with D uncertain. The sequenced sample consisted of cord blood. The CDR3 sequence: CASGLAAGTLEAFF. The CDR3 DNA is TGTGCCAGCGGACTGGCCGCGGGCACCCTAGAAGCTTTCTTT.